This TCR beta chain was obtained from a study of identical twins. This clonotype was seen a handful of times. Its cognate antigen is unknown. Study results and caveats: The study based its conclusions on cross-sectional statistical analysis and did not follow the same donors.

J was trimmed by 5 bases and V by 2 bases; bases with no gene match: 3. Germline loops: CDR1 GTSNPN, CDR2 SVGIG (reference sequence). The CDR3 loop spans 15 amino acids. TCRdb analysed the 5' RACE reads with MiXCR anew, one entry per CDR3 protein. Of a few hundred thousand distinct CDR3 sequences listed, just under 9.5% are singletons. These records were also assigned to another study, of yellow fever vaccine responses in identical twins.

The rearrangement links TRBV30 to TRBJ2-1, with 13 bases aligning to TRBD2. This clonotype was sampled from a woman under 30 in good health. The sequencing sample was made of CD8+ T cells sorted from blood. The CDR3 region is CAWSFGTSGNNEQFF. CDR3 sequence (DNA): TGTGCCTGGAGTTTCGGGACTAGCGGGAACAATGAGCAGTTCTTC.